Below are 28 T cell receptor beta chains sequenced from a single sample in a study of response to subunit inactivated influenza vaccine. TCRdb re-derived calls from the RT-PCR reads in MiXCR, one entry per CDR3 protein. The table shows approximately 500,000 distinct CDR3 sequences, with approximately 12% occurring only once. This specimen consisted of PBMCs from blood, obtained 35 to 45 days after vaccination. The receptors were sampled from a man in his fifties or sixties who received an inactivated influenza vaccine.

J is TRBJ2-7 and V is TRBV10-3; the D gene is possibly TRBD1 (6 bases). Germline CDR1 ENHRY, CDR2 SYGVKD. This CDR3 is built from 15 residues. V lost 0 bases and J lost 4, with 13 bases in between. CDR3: CAISESGWTDYEQYF. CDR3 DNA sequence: TGTGCCATCAGTGAGTCAGGATGGACAGATTACGAGCAGTACTTC.

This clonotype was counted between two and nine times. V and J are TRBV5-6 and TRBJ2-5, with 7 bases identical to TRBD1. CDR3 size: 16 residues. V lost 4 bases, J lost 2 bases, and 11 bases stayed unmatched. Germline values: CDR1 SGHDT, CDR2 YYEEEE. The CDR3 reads CASSDGRRGPQETQYF. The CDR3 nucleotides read TGTGCCAGCAGCGACGGGCGTAGGGGGCCACAAGAGACCCAGTACTTC. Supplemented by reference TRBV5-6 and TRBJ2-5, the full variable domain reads DAGVTQSPTHLIKTRGQQVTLRCSPKSGHDTVSWYQQALGQGPQFIFQYYEEEERQRGNFPDRFSGHQFPNYSSELNVNALLLGDSALYLCASSDGRRGPQETQYFGPGTRLLVL.

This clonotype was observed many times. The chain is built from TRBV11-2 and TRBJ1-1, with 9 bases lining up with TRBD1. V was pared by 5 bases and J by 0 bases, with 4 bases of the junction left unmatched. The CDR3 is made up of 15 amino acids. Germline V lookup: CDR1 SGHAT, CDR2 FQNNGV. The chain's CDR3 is CASSPRTGVNTEAFF. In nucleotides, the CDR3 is TGTGCCAGCAGCCCGCGGACAGGGGTGAACACTGAAGCTTTCTTT.

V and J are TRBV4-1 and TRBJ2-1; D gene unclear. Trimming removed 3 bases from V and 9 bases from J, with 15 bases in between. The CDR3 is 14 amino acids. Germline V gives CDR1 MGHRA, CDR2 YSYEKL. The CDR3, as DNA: TGCGCCAGCAGCCAGGGTGCCTTTAGTAGTGAGCAGTTCTTC. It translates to CASSQGAFSSEQFF.

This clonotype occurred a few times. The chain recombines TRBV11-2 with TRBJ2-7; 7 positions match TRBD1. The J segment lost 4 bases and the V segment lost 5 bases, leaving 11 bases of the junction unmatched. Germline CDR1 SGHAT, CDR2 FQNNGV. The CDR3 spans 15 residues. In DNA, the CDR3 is TGTGCCAGCAGCCGGACAAGGGGGCGGCTATACGAGCAGTACTTC. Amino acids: CASSRTRGRLYEQYF.

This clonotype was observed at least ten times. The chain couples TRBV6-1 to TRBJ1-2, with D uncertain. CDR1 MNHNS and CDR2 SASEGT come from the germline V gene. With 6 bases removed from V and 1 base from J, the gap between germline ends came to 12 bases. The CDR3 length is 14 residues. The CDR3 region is CASSTAGSNYGYTF. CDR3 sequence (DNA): TGTGCCAGCAGCACCGCCGGTAGTAACTATGGCTACACCTTC.

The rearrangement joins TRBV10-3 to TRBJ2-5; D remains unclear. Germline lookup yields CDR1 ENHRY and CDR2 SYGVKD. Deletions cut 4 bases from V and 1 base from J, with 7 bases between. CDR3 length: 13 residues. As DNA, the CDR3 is TGTGCCATCAGTGCGAGACGCCAAGAGACCCAGTACTTC. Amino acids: CAISARRQETQYF.

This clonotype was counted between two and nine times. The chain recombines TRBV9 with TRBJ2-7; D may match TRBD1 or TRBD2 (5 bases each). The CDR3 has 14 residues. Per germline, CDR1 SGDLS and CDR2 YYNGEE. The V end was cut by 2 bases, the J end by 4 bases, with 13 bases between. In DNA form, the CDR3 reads TGTGCCAGCAGCGTTCAGGGTTCGGGGTACGAGCAGTACTTC. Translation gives CASSVQGSGYEQYF.

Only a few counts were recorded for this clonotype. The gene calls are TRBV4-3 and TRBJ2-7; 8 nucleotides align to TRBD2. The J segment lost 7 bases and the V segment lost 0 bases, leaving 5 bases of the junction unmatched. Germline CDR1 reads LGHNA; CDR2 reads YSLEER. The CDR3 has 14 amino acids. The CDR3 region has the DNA TGCGCCAGCAGCCAAGATTGGATAGCGGGGGAGCAGTACTTC. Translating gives CASSQDWIAGEQYF.

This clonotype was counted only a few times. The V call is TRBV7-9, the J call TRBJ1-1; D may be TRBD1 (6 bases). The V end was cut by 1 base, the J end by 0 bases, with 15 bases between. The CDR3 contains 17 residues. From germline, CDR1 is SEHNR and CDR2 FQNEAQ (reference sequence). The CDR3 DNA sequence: TGTGCCAGCAGCTTAGGGACAGCGCGCGGAATGAACACTGAAGCTTTCTTT. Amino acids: CASSLGTARGMNTEAFF.

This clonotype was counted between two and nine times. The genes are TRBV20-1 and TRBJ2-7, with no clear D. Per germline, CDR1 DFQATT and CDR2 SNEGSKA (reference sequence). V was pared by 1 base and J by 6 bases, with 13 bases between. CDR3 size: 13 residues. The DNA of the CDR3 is TGCAGTGCTAGAGCGTCCGATGCCCGCGAGCAGTACTTC. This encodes CSARASDAREQYF.

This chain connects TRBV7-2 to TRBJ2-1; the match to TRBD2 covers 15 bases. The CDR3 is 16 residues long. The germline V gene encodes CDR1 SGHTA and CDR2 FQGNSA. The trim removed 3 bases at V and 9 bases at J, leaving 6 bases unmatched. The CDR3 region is CASSFGLAGGPGEQFF. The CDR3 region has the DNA TGTGCCAGCAGCTTCGGACTAGCGGGAGGGCCGGGTGAGCAGTTCTTC. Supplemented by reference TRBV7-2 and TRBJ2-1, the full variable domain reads GAGVSQSPSNKVTEKGKDVELRCDPISGHTALYWYRQSLGQGLEFLIYFQGNSAPDKSGLPSDRFSAERTGGSVSTLTIQRTQQEDSAVYLCASSFGLAGGPGEQFFGPGTRLTVL.

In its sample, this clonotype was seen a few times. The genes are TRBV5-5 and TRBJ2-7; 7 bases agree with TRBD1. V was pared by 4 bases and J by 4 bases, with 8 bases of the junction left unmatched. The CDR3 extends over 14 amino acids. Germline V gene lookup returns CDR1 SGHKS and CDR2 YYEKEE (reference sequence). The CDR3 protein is CASSAGTANYEQYF. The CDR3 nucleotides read TGTGCCAGCAGCGCCGGGACAGCAAATTACGAGCAGTACTTC.

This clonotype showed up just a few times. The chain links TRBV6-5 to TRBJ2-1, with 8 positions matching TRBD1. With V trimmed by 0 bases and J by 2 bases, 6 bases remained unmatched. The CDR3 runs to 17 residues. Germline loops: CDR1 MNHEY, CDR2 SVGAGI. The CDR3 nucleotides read TGTGCCAGCAGTTACTCGATCGGGACAGGAACCTACAATGAGCAGTTCTTC. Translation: CASSYSIGTGTYNEQFF.

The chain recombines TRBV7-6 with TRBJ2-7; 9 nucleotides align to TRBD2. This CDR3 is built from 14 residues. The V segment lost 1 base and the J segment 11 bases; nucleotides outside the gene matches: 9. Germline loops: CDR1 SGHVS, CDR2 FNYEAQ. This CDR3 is CASSLEGFGGREYF. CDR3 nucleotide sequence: TGTGCCAGCAGCTTAGAGGGATTCGGCGGGAGGGAGTACTTC.

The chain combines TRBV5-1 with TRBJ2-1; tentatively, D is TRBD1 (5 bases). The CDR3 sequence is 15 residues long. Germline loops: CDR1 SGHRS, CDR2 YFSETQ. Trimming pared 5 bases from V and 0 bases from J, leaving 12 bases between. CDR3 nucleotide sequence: TGCGCCAGCAGTAAAACCCAGGGCTCCTACAATGAGCAGTTCTTC. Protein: CASSKTQGSYNEQFF.

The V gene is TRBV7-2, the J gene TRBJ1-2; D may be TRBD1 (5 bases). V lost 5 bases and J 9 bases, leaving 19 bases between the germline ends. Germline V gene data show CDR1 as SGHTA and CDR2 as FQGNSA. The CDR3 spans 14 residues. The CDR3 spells CASSQPTGLGSYTF. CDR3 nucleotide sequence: TGTGCCAGCAGCCAACCAACAGGTCTTGGAAGCTACACCTTC.

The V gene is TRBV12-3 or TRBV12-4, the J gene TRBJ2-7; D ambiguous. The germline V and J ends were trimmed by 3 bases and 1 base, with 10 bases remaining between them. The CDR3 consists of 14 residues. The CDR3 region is CASSLSGFSYEQYF. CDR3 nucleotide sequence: TGTGCCAGCAGTTTGTCCGGGTTTTCCTACGAGCAGTACTTC.

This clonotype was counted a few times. The CDR3, as DNA: TGTGCCACCAGCAGGGGGACAGGGCAAGAGACCCAGTACTTC. Translated: CATSRGTGQETQYF. The chain combines TRBV15 with TRBJ2-5; 9 bases agree with TRBD1. This CDR3 contains 14 residues. J was trimmed by 2 bases and V by 3 bases; bases with no gene match: 1. The germline CDR1 and CDR2 sequences are LNHNV and YYDKDF (reference sequence).

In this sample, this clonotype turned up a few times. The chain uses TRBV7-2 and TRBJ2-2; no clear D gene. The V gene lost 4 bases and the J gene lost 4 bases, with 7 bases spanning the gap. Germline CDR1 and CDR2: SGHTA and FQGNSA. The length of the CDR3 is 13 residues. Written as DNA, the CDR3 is TGTGCCAGCAGCTCTCCCCCCACCGGGGAGCTGTTTTTT. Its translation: CASSSPPTGELFF.

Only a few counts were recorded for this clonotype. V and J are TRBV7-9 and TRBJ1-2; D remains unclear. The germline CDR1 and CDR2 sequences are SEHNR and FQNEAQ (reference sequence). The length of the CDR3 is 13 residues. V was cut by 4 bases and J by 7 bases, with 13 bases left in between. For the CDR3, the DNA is TGTGCCAGCAGCTCAACGACTGGTGGTGGCTACACCTTC. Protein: CASSSTTGGGYTF.

The CDR3 spells CASNPGTGLETQYF. DNA for the CDR3: TGTGCCAGCAACCCCGGGACAGGGTTAGAGACCCAGTACTTC. The chain carries TRBV6-1 and TRBJ2-5, with 9 nucleotides matching TRBD1. The length of the CDR3 is 14 residues. The V segment lost 7 bases and the J segment 4 bases; nucleotides outside the gene matches: 7. Germline lookup yields CDR1 MNHNS and CDR2 SASEGT.

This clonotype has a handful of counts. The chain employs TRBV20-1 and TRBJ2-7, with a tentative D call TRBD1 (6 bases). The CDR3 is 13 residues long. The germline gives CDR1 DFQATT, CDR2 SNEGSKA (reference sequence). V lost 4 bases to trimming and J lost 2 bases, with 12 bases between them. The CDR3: CSATRDTPYEQYF. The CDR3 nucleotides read TGCAGTGCTACCCGGGACACTCCCTACGAGCAGTACTTC.

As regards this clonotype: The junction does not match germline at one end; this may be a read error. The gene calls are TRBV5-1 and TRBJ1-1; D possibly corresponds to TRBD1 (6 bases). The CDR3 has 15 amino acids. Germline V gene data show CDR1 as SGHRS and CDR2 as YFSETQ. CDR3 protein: CASSSRDGQNTEAFF. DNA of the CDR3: TGCGCCAGCAGCTCCCGGGACGGACAGAACACTGAAGCCTTCTTT.

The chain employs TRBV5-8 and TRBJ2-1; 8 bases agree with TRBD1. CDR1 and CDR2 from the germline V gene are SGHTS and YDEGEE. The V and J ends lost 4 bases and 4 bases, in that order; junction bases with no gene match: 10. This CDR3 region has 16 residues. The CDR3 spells CASSLPGDRIYNEQFF. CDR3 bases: TGTGCCAGCAGCCTCCCAGGGGACAGGATATACAATGAGCAGTTCTTC.

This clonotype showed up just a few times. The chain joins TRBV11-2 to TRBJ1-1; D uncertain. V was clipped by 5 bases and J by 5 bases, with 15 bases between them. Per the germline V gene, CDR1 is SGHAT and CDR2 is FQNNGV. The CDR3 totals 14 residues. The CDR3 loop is CASSTSWGSTEAFF. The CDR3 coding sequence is TGTGCCAGCAGCACATCCTGGGGTAGTACTGAAGCTTTCTTT.

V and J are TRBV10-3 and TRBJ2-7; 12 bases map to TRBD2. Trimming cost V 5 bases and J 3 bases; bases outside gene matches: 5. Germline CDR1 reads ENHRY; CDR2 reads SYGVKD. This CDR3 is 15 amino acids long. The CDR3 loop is CAISKLAGGDYEQYF. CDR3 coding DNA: TGTGCCATCAGTAAACTAGCGGGAGGAGACTACGAGCAGTACTTC.

The CDR3 region has the DNA TGTGCCAGCAGTCCGCGGGACAGGACCTCCTACAATGAGCAGTTCTTC. Protein: CASSPRDRTSYNEQFF. The rearrangement links TRBV12-3 or TRBV12-4 to TRBJ2-1; 8 nucleotides match TRBD1. The CDR3 covers 16 residues. Unmatched junction bases numbered 6, after V lost 5 bases and J lost 0 bases.